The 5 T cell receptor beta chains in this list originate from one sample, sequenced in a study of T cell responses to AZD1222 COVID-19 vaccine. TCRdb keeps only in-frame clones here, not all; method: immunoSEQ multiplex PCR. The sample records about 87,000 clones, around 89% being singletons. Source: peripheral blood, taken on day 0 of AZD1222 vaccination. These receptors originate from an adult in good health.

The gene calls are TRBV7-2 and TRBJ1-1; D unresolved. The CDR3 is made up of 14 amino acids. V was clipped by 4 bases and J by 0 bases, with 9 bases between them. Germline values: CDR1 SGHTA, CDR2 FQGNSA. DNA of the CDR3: TGTGCCAGCAGCTCACAGCCTATGAACACTGAAGCTTTCTTT. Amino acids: CASSSQPMNTEAFF.

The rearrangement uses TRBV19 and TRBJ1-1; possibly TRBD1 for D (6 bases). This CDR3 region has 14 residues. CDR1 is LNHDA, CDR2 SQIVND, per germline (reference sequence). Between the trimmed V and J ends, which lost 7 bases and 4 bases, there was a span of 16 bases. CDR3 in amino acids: CASTKQGGGTEAFF. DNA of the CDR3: TGTGCCAGTACCAAACAGGGAGGTGGCACTGAAGCTTTCTTT. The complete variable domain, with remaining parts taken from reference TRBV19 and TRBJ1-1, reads DGGITQSPKYLFRKEGQNVTLSCEQNLNHDAMYWYRQDPGQGLRLIYYSQIVNDFQKGDIAEGYSVSREKKESFPLTVTSAQKNPTAFYLCASTKQGGGTEAFFGQGTRLTVV.

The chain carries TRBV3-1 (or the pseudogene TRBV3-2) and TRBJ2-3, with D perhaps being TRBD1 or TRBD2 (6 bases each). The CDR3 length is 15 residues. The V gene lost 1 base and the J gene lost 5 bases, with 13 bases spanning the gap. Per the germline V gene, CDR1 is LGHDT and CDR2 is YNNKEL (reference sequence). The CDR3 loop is CASSQVRDIGDTQYF. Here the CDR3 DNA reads TGTGCCAGCAGCCAAGTGCGGGACATAGGAGATACGCAGTATTTT.

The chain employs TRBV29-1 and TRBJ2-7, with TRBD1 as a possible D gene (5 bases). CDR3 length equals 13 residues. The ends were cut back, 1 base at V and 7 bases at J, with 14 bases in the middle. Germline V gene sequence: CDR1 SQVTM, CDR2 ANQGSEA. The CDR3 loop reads CSVEGGRVGEQYF. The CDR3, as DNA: TGCAGCGTTGAAGGGGGCAGGGTCGGAGAGCAGTACTTC.

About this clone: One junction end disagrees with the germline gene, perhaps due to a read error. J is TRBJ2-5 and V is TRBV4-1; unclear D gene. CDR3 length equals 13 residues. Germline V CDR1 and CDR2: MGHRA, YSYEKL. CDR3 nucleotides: TGCGCCAGCAGCCAAGGATTAAAAGAGGCCCAGTACTTC. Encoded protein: CASSQGLKEAQYF.